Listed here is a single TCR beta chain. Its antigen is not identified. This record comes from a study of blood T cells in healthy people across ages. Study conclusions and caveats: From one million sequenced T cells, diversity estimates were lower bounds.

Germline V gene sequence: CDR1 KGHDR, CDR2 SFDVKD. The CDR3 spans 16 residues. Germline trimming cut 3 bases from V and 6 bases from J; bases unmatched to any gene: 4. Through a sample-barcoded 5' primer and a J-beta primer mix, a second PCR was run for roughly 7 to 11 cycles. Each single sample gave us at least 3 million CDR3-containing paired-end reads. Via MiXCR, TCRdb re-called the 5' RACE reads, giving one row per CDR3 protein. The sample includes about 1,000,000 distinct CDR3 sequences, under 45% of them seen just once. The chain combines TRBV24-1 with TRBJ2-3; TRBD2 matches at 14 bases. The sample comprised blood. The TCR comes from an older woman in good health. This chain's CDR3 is CATSDPGTSGSDTQYF. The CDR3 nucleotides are TGTGCCACCAGTGATCCGGGGACTAGCGGGAGCGATACGCAGTATTTT.